Listed here are 18 T cell receptor beta chains from one sample, sequenced in a study of blood T cells in healthy people across ages. Primers used in a second PCR of about 7 to 12 cycles were a sample-barcoded 5' primer and a J-beta primer mix. TCRdb independently ran MiXCR on the 5' RACE reads; one entry per CDR3 protein. The sample includes 600,000 to 850,000 distinct CDR3 sequences, roughly 25% seen only once; the top ten take more than 7.5%. These same records also appear under a second study, on T cells of mothers and their children.

The sequenced sample was blood. The receptors originated from a boy aged 5-17 years in good health.

This clonotype showed up just a few times. V is TRBV6-2 or TRBV6-3 and J is TRBJ2-7, with 8 bases aligning to TRBD1. Germline CDR1 MNHEY, CDR2 SVGEGT. This CDR3 comprises 16 residues. The trim removed 8 bases at V and 2 bases at J, leaving 14 bases unmatched. The CDR3 DNA reads as TGTGCCAGCCGCCGGGACAGGCCCTTGATTGCCTACGAGCAGTACTTC. As protein: CASRRDRPLIAYEQYF.

The V and J genes are TRBV28 and TRBJ2-7; D may be TRBD1 (5 bases). Germline V CDR1 and CDR2: MDHEN, SYDVKM. The CDR3 is made up of 15 amino acids. Trimming took off 1 base at V and 6 bases at J, with 16 bases between the two ends. CDR3 residues: CASSLYRFELGEQYF. In DNA form, the CDR3 reads TGTGCCAGCAGTTTATACAGGTTCGAGTTAGGCGAGCAGTACTTC.

In this sample, this clonotype turned up a few times. This rearrangement joins TRBV6-5 to TRBJ2-7, with D unclear. V was trimmed by 2 bases and J by 2 bases, leaving 10 bases between them. This CDR3 has 14 amino acids. CDR1 is MNHEY and CDR2 is SVGAGI in the germline V gene. DNA for the CDR3: TGTGCCAGCAGTTACGTAAAAACTACCTACGAGCAGTACTTC. Its translation: CASSYVKTTYEQYF.

This clonotype was seen only a few times. V usage is TRBV12-3 or TRBV12-4 and J usage is TRBJ2-5; 7 bases line up with TRBD2. The CDR3 runs to 14 residues. The V and J ends lost 3 bases and 2 bases, in that order; junction bases with no gene match: 3. The DNA of the CDR3 is TGTGCCAGCAGTTTTCTAGCGGTTCAAGAGACCCAGTACTTC. It encodes CASSFLAVQETQYF.

This clonotype was found a few times. This chain joins TRBV6-5 and TRBJ1-4; D is uncertain. With 6 bases removed from V and 8 bases from J, the gap between germline ends came to 10 bases. The germline CDR1 and CDR2 sequences are MNHEY and SVGAGI. CDR3 size: 12 residues. The CDR3 sequence is CASSRRREKLFF. The DNA of the CDR3 is TGTGCCAGCAGCCGGAGGAGGGAAAAACTGTTTTTT.

The gene calls are TRBV5-1 and TRBJ2-7; D is undetermined. Deletions cut 6 bases from V and 0 bases from J, with 16 bases between. The CDR3 extends over 15 amino acids. Germline V CDR1 and CDR2: SGHRS, YFSETQ. This CDR3 reads CASTFEQSSSYEQYF. The CDR3 DNA reads TGCGCCAGCACCTTCGAACAGTCGAGCTCCTACGAGCAGTACTTC. The full variable domain, its missing parts supplied by reference TRBV5-1 and TRBJ2-7, is KAGVTQTPRYLIKTRGQQVTLSCSPISGHRSVSWYQQTPGQGLQFLFEYFSETQRNKGNFPGRFSGRQFSNSRSEMNVSTLELGDSALYLCASTFEQSSSYEQYFGPGTRLTVT.

The chain recombines TRBV5-4 with TRBJ2-5; D not certain. V lost 4 bases, J lost 2 bases, and 9 bases lay in between. This CDR3 has 13 amino acids. Germline loops: CDR1 SGHNT, CDR2 YYREEE (reference sequence). The CDR3 DNA follows: TGTGCCAGCAGCAACACGCTTCAAGAGACCCAGTACTTC. Amino acids: CASSNTLQETQYF. Drawing the rest from reference TRBV5-4 and TRBJ2-5, the complete variable domain is ETGVTQSPTHLIKTRGQQVTLRCSSQSGHNTVSWYQQALGQGPQFIFQYYREEENGRGNFPPRFSGLQFPNYSSELNVNALELDDSALYLCASSNTLQETQYFGPGTRLLVL.

This chain connects TRBV20-1 to TRBJ2-5; a weak D match, TRBD2 (5 bases). The CDR3 spans 13 residues. The germline V gene encodes CDR1 DFQATT and CDR2 SNEGSKA (reference sequence). Trimming pared 4 bases from V and 5 bases from J, leaving 14 bases between. The DNA of the CDR3 is TGCAGTGCTACCACCAGCGGAAGGGAGACCCAGTACTTC. Its translation is CSATTSGRETQYF.

The chain joins TRBV6-4 to TRBJ2-7; 8 bases agree with TRBD1. Germline CDR1 reads MRHNA; CDR2 reads SNTAGT. With 7 bases clipped from V and 6 bases from J, the junction kept 11 bases outside the gene matches. The CDR3 extends over 14 amino acids. The CDR3 DNA reads TGTGCCAGCAATCCCGACCTTACAGGGGGCGAGCAGTACTTC. The encoded protein is CASNPDLTGGEQYF.

The chain has TRBV7-3 and TRBJ2-1, with D tentatively TRBD1 or TRBD2 (5 bases each). V was cut by 5 bases and J by 2 bases, with 13 bases left in between. The CDR3 is made up of 15 amino acids. Germline V gene lookup returns CDR1 SGHTA and CDR2 FQGTGA. This CDR3 reads CASSRGANPYNEQFF. The CDR3 DNA is TGTGCCAGCAGCAGGGGAGCGAACCCCTACAATGAGCAGTTCTTC.

This clonotype was detected a few times. The chain employs TRBV7-2 and TRBJ2-1; 8 bases map to TRBD1. V lost 1 base and J lost 9; bases outside the gene matches: 5. CDR1 is SGHTA, CDR2 FQGNSA, per germline. The CDR3 runs to 14 residues. For the CDR3, the DNA is TGTGCCAGCAGCTTAGGGACAGGGACGGGTGAGCAGTTCTTC. Translation gives CASSLGTGTGEQFF.

This clonotype was seen a few times. The chain links TRBV7-9 to TRBJ1-4; 7 nucleotides line up with TRBD1. Germline lookup yields CDR1 SEHNR and CDR2 FQNEAQ (reference sequence). This CDR3 is 16 amino acids long. Germline trimming cut 5 bases from V and 5 bases from J; bases unmatched to any gene: 11. The DNA for the CDR3 is TGTGCCAGCAGCCCACCTTTGACAGGGCCAAATGAAAAACTGTTTTTT. Its translation is CASSPPLTGPNEKLFF.

This clonotype was detected a few times. V is TRBV7-9 and J is TRBJ1-2; D is perhaps TRBD1 (5 bases). The CDR3 totals 17 residues. Germline V gene lookup returns CDR1 SEHNR and CDR2 FQNEAQ (reference sequence). V was pared by 1 base and J by 3 bases, with 18 bases between. The chain's CDR3 is CASSLGRSQGPHYGYTF. The CDR3 nucleotides are TGTGCCAGCAGCTTAGGCAGAAGCCAGGGTCCTCACTATGGCTACACCTTC. Full variable domain (outside the CDR3, taken from reference TRBV7-9 and TRBJ1-2): DTGVSQNPRHKITKRGQNVTFRCDPISEHNRLYWYRQTLGQGPEFLTYFQNEAQLEKSRLLSDRFSAERPKGSFSTLEIQRTEQGDSAMYLCASSLGRSQGPHYGYTFGSGTRLTVV.

This clonotype was seen only once. The chain combines TRBV20-1 with TRBJ2-1, with TRBD2 matching 7 bases. V was clipped by 0 bases and J by 8 bases; unmatched bases: 7. Germline V gene sequence: CDR1 DFQATT, CDR2 SNEGSKA (reference sequence). There are 14 residues in the CDR3. The CDR3 DNA follows: TGCAGTGCTAGAGAAGGCGGGAGAAGCGATGAGCAGTTCTTC. Translating it yields CSAREGGRSDEQFF.

The sample holds a few counts of this clonotype. J is TRBJ1-6 and V is TRBV4-1, with unresolved D. Per the germline V gene, CDR1 is MGHRA and CDR2 is YSYEKL. V shed 0 bases and J shed 5 bases, with 11 bases lying between them. The CDR3 has 16 residues. This CDR3 reads CASSQEEERDNSPLHF. The CDR3 DNA follows: TGCGCCAGCAGCCAAGAAGAGGAGCGGGATAATTCACCCCTCCACTTT.

This clonotype came up a few times. The chain is built from TRBV2 and TRBJ2-5, with 9 bases fitting TRBD2. V lost 4 bases to trimming and J lost 2 bases; unmatched junction nucleotides: 5. Germline-derived CDR1 and CDR2 are SNHLY and FYNNEI. The CDR3 consists of 15 residues. The CDR3 loop is CASSVERGAQETQYF. DNA for the CDR3: TGTGCCAGCAGTGTTGAGCGGGGGGCGCAAGAGACCCAGTACTTC.

This clonotype was seen a single time. The V gene is TRBV24-1, the J gene TRBJ2-5; 9 bases match TRBD1. CDR1 and CDR2 (germline): KGHDR, SFDVKD. With V trimmed by 3 bases and J by 5 bases, 9 bases remained unmatched. This CDR3 comprises 16 residues. The CDR3 sequence is CATSDPKGTGKETQYF. For the CDR3, the DNA is TGTGCCACCAGTGATCCTAAAGGGACAGGGAAGGAGACCCAGTACTTC.

The J gene is TRBJ2-2, the V gene TRBV11-2; 10 positions agree with TRBD2. The ends lost 1 base at V and 6 bases at J; junction bases unmatched: 5. The germline V gene encodes CDR1 SGHAT and CDR2 FQNNGV. The CDR3 runs 16 residues. CDR3 bases: TGTGCCAGCAGCTTAGGCCTAGCGGGAGATTCCGGGGAGCTGTTTTTT. Translated: CASSLGLAGDSGELFF.